Listed below are T cell receptor beta chains from one sample, sequenced in a study of T cells in Graves' hyperthyroidism and ophthalmopathy. MiXCR, applied by TCRdb to the multiplex PCR reads, yields one record per CDR3 protein. This table holds about 360,000 distinct CDR3 sequences, about 13% found once. What was sequenced was blood. Receptors were obtained from a woman in her late teens or twenties with Graves' hyperthyroidism. CDR3s include the opening cysteine and the closing phenylalanine or tryptophan. The D gene is left open where the match is weak. For some rows the clone size is stated as once, few or many, or as a class when expanded; others skip it.

NA	TRBJ2-7	TRBV3-1	NA	CASSQWTAEQYF	TGTGCCAGCAGCCAGTGGACTGCCGAGCAGTACTTC
few	TRBJ1-2	TRBV9	TRBD1	CASSGSGQGASVYGYTF	TGTGCCAGCAGCGGTTCCGGACAGGGGGCTTCAGTCTATGGCTACACCTTC
few	TRBJ2-1	TRBV11-3	TRBD2	CASSLAGLATHEQFF	TGTGCCAGCAGCTTAGCTGGACTAGCGACGCATGAGCAGTTCTTC
many	TRBJ1-1	TRBV18	TRBD1	CASSQNSGGMNTEAFF	TGTGCCAGCTCACAAAACTCAGGGGGCATGAACACTGAAGCTTTCTTT
NA	TRBJ2-3	TRBV6-5	NA	CASISGGRTDTQYF	TGTGCCAGCATTTCAGGGGGGCGCACAGATACGCAGTATTTT
many	TRBJ2-5	TRBV20-1	TRBD2	CSARAIRRGYQETQYF	TGCAGTGCTAGAGCCATCAGGCGGGGGTACCAAGAGACCCAGTACTTC
few	TRBJ1-2	TRBV18	NA	CASSPSEDYGYTF	TGTGCCAGCTCACCTTCCGAGGACTATGGCTACACCTTC
many	TRBJ2-3	TRBV11-2	TRBD2	CASSTIRGGATDTQYF	TGTGCCAGCAGCACGATCCGGGGGGGAGCGACAGATACGCAGTATTTT
many	TRBJ2-3	TRBV28	TRBD1	CASIEQGASDTQYF	TGTGCCAGCATAGAACAGGGGGCATCAGATACGCAGTATTTT
NA	TRBJ1-2	TRBV7-9	NA	CASSLDPGRPYGYTF	TGTGCCAGCAGCTTAGACCCTGGGAGGCCCTATGGCTACACCTTC
few	TRBJ2-1	TRBV10-3	TRBD2	CATRSGRAWEQFF	TGTGCCACCCGTAGCGGGAGGGCCTGGGAGCAGTTCTTC
many	TRBJ1-2	TRBV27	TRBD1	CASSLDPGQGARGYTF	TGTGCCAGCAGTTTAGATCCCGGACAGGGGGCGCGAGGCTACACCTTC
few	TRBJ2-1	TRBV10-3	NA	CAITREEENEQFF	TGTGCCATCACTCGAGAGGAAGAGAATGAGCAGTTCTTC
many	TRBJ1-5	TRBV28	NA	CASSPQWGNQPQHF	TGTGCCAGCAGTCCCCAGTGGGGCAATCAGCCCCAGCATTTT
many	TRBJ1-1	TRBV13	TRBD1	CASSLGKAPGQGTFF	TGTGCCAGCAGCTTAGGAAAAGCCCCTGGACAGGGGACTTTCTTT
NA	TRBJ1-1	TRBV24-1	TRBD1	CATRTGKNTEAFF	TGTGCCACCCGGACAGGAAAGAACACTGAAGCTTTCTTT
many	TRBJ2-3	TRBV6-1	TRBD1	CASRSGTVATDTQYF	TGTGCCAGCAGATCCGGGACAGTCGCCACAGATACGCAGTATTTT
many	TRBJ2-1	TRBV25-1	NA	CASSDSGNLGPKGEQFF	TGTGCCAGCAGTGATTCTGGAAACCTCGGGCCAAAGGGTGAGCAGTTCTTC
many	TRBJ2-7	TRBV6-2/TRBV6-3	TRBD2	CASSYSTSAYEQYF	TGTGCCAGCAGTTACTCGACTAGCGCCTACGAGCAGTACTTC
many	TRBJ1-1	TRBV2	NA	CASSATDMNTEAFF	TGTGCCAGCTCGGCGACAGACATGAACACTGAAGCTTTCTTT
NA	TRBJ2-3	TRBV9	NA	CASSVEATRTDTQYF	TGTGCCAGCAGCGTAGAGGCGACTCGCACAGATACGCAGTATTTT
NA	TRBJ2-7	TRBV7-9	NA	CASSLGGPFYEQYF	TGTGCCAGCAGCTTAGGGGGGCCCTTCTACGAGCAGTACTTC
many	TRBJ2-7	TRBV2	TRBD1	CASSAGQLTNEQYF	TGTGCCAGCAGTGCGGGACAGCTAACCAACGAGCAGTACTTC
few	TRBJ2-2	TRBV7-6	NA	CASSQDWHANTGELFF	TGTGCCAGCAGCCAGGACTGGCACGCGAACACCGGGGAGCTGTTTTTT
NA	TRBJ1-1	TRBV6-1	NA	CATSRPEWVMNTEAFF	TGTGCCACCAGTCGCCCCGAATGGGTGATGAACACTGAAGCTTTCTTT
NA	TRBJ2-6	TRBV7-2	TRBD2	CASSPKGGGALGANVLTF	TGTGCCAGCAGCCCCAAGGGCGGGGGGGCACTTGGGGCCAACGTCCTGACTTTC
few	TRBJ2-3	TRBV5-4	TRBD2	CASSSVAGVAASPADTQYF	TGTGCCAGCAGCTCGGTAGCGGGAGTTGCCGCATCCCCCGCAGATACGCAGTATTTT
NA	TRBJ2-3	TRBV4-1	TRBD2	CASSQDRRLAGRRDTQYF	TGCGCCAGCAGCCAAGATAGGAGACTAGCGGGGCGGCGAGATACGCAGTATTTT
many	TRBJ1-1	TRBV29-1	NA	CSVGSANTEAFF	TGCAGCGTTGGGTCAGCCAACACTGAAGCTTTCTTT
many	TRBJ2-3	TRBV18	NA	CASSPAAARGPDTQYF	TGTGCCAGCTCACCCGCAGCGGCGAGGGGCCCAGATACGCAGTATTTT
many	TRBJ1-5	TRBV20-1	NA	CSAIVGGEAQPQHF	TGCAGTGCTATTGTGGGAGGGGAGGCTCAGCCCCAGCATTTT
many	TRBJ1-4	TRBV27	NA	CASRSWVGDEKLFF	TGTGCCAGCAGGTCTTGGGTAGGGGATGAAAAACTGTTTTTT
NA	TRBJ2-2	TRBV9	NA	CASSVVSGELFF	TGTGCCAGCAGCGTAGTTTCCGGGGAGCTGTTTTTT
NA	TRBJ2-1	TRBV10-1	NA	CASSESAGRNNEQFF	TGCGCCAGCAGTGAGAGTGCAGGGCGAAACAATGAGCAGTTCTTC
many	TRBJ2-5	TRBV7-2	NA	CASSAVGTSSTQYF	TGTGCCAGCAGCGCTGTGGGCACCAGCTCGACCCAGTACTTC